This TCR beta chain was sequenced for a study of blood T cell repertoires in COVID-19. Germline V gene data show CDR1 as SGHRS and CDR2 as YFSETQ. The CDR3 sequence is 15 residues long. V was cut by 6 bases and J by 2 bases, with 16 bases left in between. Here immunoSEQ multiplex PCR was the method, and the copy in TCRdb shows in-frame clones only, minus some. Seen here are around 100,000 clones, roughly 82% observed once, and the top ten hold approximately 12%. The TCR originated in a human donor in a cohort sampled during active COVID-19. Input material: peripheral blood. The chain joins TRBV5-1 to TRBJ2-3, with D maybe TRBD1 (6 bases). CDR3 coding DNA: TGCGCCAGCAATCCGGGACAAAGTCACACAGATACGCAGTATTTT. Translating it yields CASNPGQSHTDTQYF.